This entry lists 27 T cell receptor beta chains sequenced from one sample in a study of CD4+ T cells in melanoma (dated 2022 in TCRdb). The method was the immunoSEQ multiplex PCR assay. Not all clones reach the TCRdb copy of this immuneACCESS table, which keeps in-frame sequences only. Checked studies attribute under half of the gap to unresolved V genes and leave the rest unexplained. The sample records about 140,000 clones, roughly 91% of which are singletons. Of the sample, over 1.5% is held by the ten largest clones. Source of these receptors: a human donor with melanoma.

The genes are TRBV7-8 and TRBJ2-7; unclear D gene. V lost 1 base, J lost 6 bases, and 10 bases lay in between. The CDR3 length is 13 residues. CDR1 is SGHVS and CDR2 is FQNEAQ in the germline V gene. The CDR3 spells CASSLVYEVEQYF. The DNA of the CDR3 is TGTGCCAGCAGCTTAGTCTACGAGGTCGAGCAGTACTTC. Looking up the rest from reference TRBV7-8 and TRBJ2-7 gives the full variable domain: GAGVSQSPRYKVAKRGQDVALRCDPISGHVSLFWYQQALGQGPEFLTYFQNEAQLDKSGLPSDRFFAERPEGSVSTLKIQRTQQEDSAVYLCASSLVYEVEQYFGPGTRLTVT.

The V call is TRBV27, the J call TRBJ1-3, with TRBD1 matching over 7 bases. Germline values: CDR1 MNHEY, CDR2 SMNVEV (reference sequence). With V trimmed by 4 bases and J by 2 bases, 8 bases remained unmatched. This CDR3 spans 16 amino acids. CDR3 sequence (DNA): TGTGCCAGCAGTTCCTACAGGGGTTCTGCTGGAAACACCATATATTTT. Its protein product is CASSSYRGSAGNTIYF.

The V call is TRBV9, the J call TRBJ1-2; D call uncertain. Looked up from germline, CDR1 is SGDLS and CDR2 is YYNGEE. There are 15 residues in the CDR3. The germline V and J ends were trimmed by 1 base and 0 bases, with 10 bases remaining between them. The CDR3 is CASSVFEGANYGYTF. In DNA form, the CDR3 reads TGTGCCAGCAGCGTATTTGAGGGAGCTAACTATGGCTACACCTTC. Drawing the rest from reference TRBV9 and TRBJ1-2, the complete variable domain is DSGVTQTPKHLITATGQRVTLRCSPRSGDLSVYWYQQSLDQGLQFLIQYYNGEERAKGNILERFSAQQFPDLHSELNLSSLELGDSALYFCASSVFEGANYGYTFGSGTRLTVV.

The rearrangement joins TRBV15 to TRBJ2-7; 9 positions match TRBD1. After removal of 0 bases from V and 4 bases from J, the junction contained 7 bases not matched to a gene. The CDR3 spans 16 residues. Germline V CDR1 and CDR2: LNHNV, YYDKDF (reference sequence). Here the CDR3 reads CATSRDRTGVLYEQYF. The CDR3 nucleotides are TGTGCCACCAGCAGAGATCGGACAGGGGTATTGTACGAGCAGTACTTC.

The rearrangement joins TRBV6-5 to TRBJ1-2; D is perhaps TRBD1 (6 bases). The CDR3 totals 13 residues. V was cut by 10 bases and J by 3 bases, with 15 bases left in between. The germline V gene has CDR1 MNHEY and CDR2 SVGAGI. The CDR3 nucleotides are TGTGCCACAAATCGAGCAGGGGACTATGGCTACACCTTC. It encodes CATNRAGDYGYTF.

This chain connects TRBV10-3 to TRBJ2-1, with D possibly matching TRBD2 (7 bases). Germline CDR1 and CDR2: ENHRY and SYGVKD. V lost 8 bases to trimming and J lost 9 bases, with 17 bases between them. CDR3 length: 13 amino acids. The CDR3, as DNA: TGTGCCATCTACGGGGGCGGGGGAGGTGAGCAGTTCTTC. It specifies CAIYGGGGGEQFF.

The chain employs TRBV19 and TRBJ1-2; 8 bases line up with TRBD1. There are 15 residues in the CDR3. Germline CDR1 and CDR2: LNHDA and SQIVND (reference sequence). Germline trimming cut 5 bases from V and 2 bases from J; bases unmatched to any gene: 7. Here the CDR3 DNA reads TGTGCCAGTAGTCCGGACAGGGAGCGCAACTATGGCTACACCTTC. Residues: CASSPDRERNYGYTF.

The J gene is TRBJ1-4, the V gene TRBV10-3; no reliable D call. This CDR3 contains 16 residues. Per germline, CDR1 ENHRY and CDR2 SYGVKD. The ends were cut back, 0 bases at V and 2 bases at J, with 10 bases in the middle. CDR3 protein: CAISESSLRTNEKLFF. DNA for the CDR3: TGTGCCATCAGTGAGTCGAGTCTTCGGACTAATGAAAAACTGTTTTTT.

The V gene is TRBV7-3, the J gene TRBJ1-6; D is unresolved. Trimming shortened V by 2 bases and J by 12 bases, and 11 bases separated the two germline ends. The V gene's germline CDR1 is SGHTA and CDR2 FQGTGA. The CDR3 is 13 amino acids. As DNA, the CDR3 is TGTGCCAGCAGCTTAGGCCCAGGTGAACCCCTCCACTTT. As protein: CASSLGPGEPLHF.

The rearrangement links TRBV6-5 to TRBJ2-5; D possibly corresponds to TRBD1 (5 bases). CDR1 MNHEY and CDR2 SVGAGI come from the germline V gene. CDR3 length: 16 residues. V dropped 1 base and J dropped 0 bases, with 12 bases sitting between them. The CDR3, as DNA: TGTGCCAGCAGTTACTTAGGGGCTTCGTACCAAGAGACCCAGTACTTC. It codes for CASSYLGASYQETQYF.

The rearrangement links TRBV5-1 to TRBJ2-5, with D possibly TRBD1 on 6 matching bases. This CDR3 has 14 amino acids. Germline V lookup: CDR1 SGHRS, CDR2 YFSETQ. The V and J ends lost 3 bases and 3 bases respectively, with 12 bases between them. The CDR3 protein is CASSSPGQEETQYF. As DNA, the CDR3 is TGCGCCAGCAGCTCGCCGGGACAAGAAGAGACCCAGTACTTC.

The V and J genes are TRBV7-9 and TRBJ2-5, with D perhaps matching TRBD2 (6 bases). The CDR3 spans 15 residues. V shed 6 bases and J shed 1 base, with 15 bases lying between them. CDR1 is SEHNR, CDR2 FQNEAQ, per germline (reference sequence). CDR3 DNA: TGTGCCAGCAGTCTTTTGGGGGGTACCCAAGAGACCCAGTACTTC. Residues: CASSLLGGTQETQYF.

The V call is TRBV7-3, the J call TRBJ2-2, with D hard to call. Per the germline V gene, CDR1 is SGHTA and CDR2 is FQGTGA. This CDR3 contains 11 residues. V lost 3 bases and J 7 bases, leaving 3 bases between the germline ends. CDR3 bases: TGTGCCAGCAGCTTTGGCGGGGAGCTGTTTTTT. As protein: CASSFGGELFF.

This chain uses TRBV29-1 with TRBJ2-7, with D perhaps being TRBD1 or TRBD2 (5 bases each). Germline CDR1 and CDR2: SQVTM and ANQGSEA. There are 12 residues in the CDR3. Between the trimmed V and J ends, which lost 4 bases and 7 bases, there was a span of 14 bases. CDR3 sequence (DNA): TGCAGCGTTGGGGATTCAGGGAGAGAGCAGTACTTC. Translated: CSVGDSGREQYF.

The chain recombines TRBV6-1 with TRBJ1-5; D is unresolved. V dropped 1 base and J dropped 0 bases, with 13 bases sitting between them. CDR1 is MNHNS and CDR2 is SASEGT in the germline V gene. This CDR3 contains 17 residues. CDR3 nucleotides: TGTGCCAGCAGTGAAGGGGCAGGCGGGTATAGCAATCAGCCCCAGCATTTT. Protein: CASSEGAGGYSNQPQHF.

The rearrangement joins TRBV7-8 to TRBJ2-2, with D maybe TRBD2 (5 bases). In germline, CDR1 is SGHVS, CDR2 FQNEAQ. V was shortened by 0 bases and J by 7 bases, with 9 bases between the two germline ends. This CDR3 comprises 14 residues. The CDR3 region is CASSLAGVLGELFF. The CDR3 DNA follows: TGTGCCAGCAGCTTAGCGGGAGTCCTCGGGGAGCTGTTTTTT.

CDR3 sequence reads: CASSWDRANYGYTF. DNA of the CDR3: TGTGCCAGCTCGTGGGACAGGGCTAACTATGGCTACACCTTC. The chain links TRBV18 to TRBJ1-2; 9 nucleotides agree with TRBD1. The V and J ends lost 6 bases and 0 bases, in that order; junction bases with no gene match: 2. There are 14 residues in the CDR3. Germline assignment: CDR1 KGHSH and CDR2 LQKENI.

As DNA, the CDR3 is TGTGCCAGCAGCTCCACAGGGGACTATGGCTACACCTTC. Translating it yields CASSSTGDYGYTF. This chain links TRBV5-6 with TRBJ1-2; 7 bases agree with TRBD1. The length of the CDR3 is 13 residues. Germline CDR1 reads SGHDT; CDR2 reads YYEEEE. The V gene end was trimmed by 3 bases and the J gene end by 3 bases; junction bases not matched to a gene: 2. Supplemented by reference TRBV5-6 and TRBJ1-2, the full variable domain reads DAGVTQSPTHLIKTRGQQVTLRCSPKSGHDTVSWYQQALGQGPQFIFQYYEEEERQRGNFPDRFSGHQFPNYSSELNVNALLLGDSALYLCASSSTGDYGYTFGSGTRLTVV.

This clone was recorded a few times. J is TRBJ2-1 and V is TRBV11-2, with D possibly being TRBD1 (6 bases). The CDR3 loop spans 16 amino acids. From germline, CDR1 is SGHAT and CDR2 FQNNGV. The ends were cut back, 4 bases at V and 9 bases at J, with 22 bases in the middle. The CDR3 protein is CASSSRGFRSISEQFF. In DNA, the CDR3 is TGTGCCAGCAGCTCCAGGGGATTTCGGTCGATTAGTGAGCAGTTCTTC.

The rearrangement joins TRBV19 to TRBJ2-7; possible D gene TRBD2, 6 bases. V shed 3 bases and J shed 6 bases, with 12 bases lying between them. Germline CDR1 reads LNHDA; CDR2 reads SQIVND (reference sequence). The CDR3 consists of 13 residues. CDR3 in amino acids: CASSITGAGEQYF. CDR3 sequence (DNA): TGTGCCAGTAGTATTACAGGAGCGGGCGAGCAGTACTTC.

The chain combines TRBV6-4 with TRBJ2-3, with D perhaps TRBD1 (6 bases). V lost 3 bases, J lost 6 bases, and 13 bases lay in between. CDR1 and CDR2 (germline): MRHNA, SNTAGT. The CDR3 consists of 14 residues. The CDR3 sequence: CASSEGTGSDTQYF. The DNA for the CDR3 is TGTGCCAGCAGTGAAGGCACAGGGTCTGATACGCAGTATTTT.

This clone turned up a few times. This chain uses TRBV6-6 with TRBJ1-6; 10 bases are shared with TRBD1. Germline V gives CDR1 MNHNY, CDR2 SVGAGI (reference sequence). The CDR3 contains 13 residues. Trimming took 5 bases from V and 9 from J; bases not matched to a gene: 1. The CDR3 sequence is CASSDRGLSPLHF. The CDR3 DNA follows: TGTGCCAGCAGTGACAGGGGGCTTTCACCCCTCCACTTT.

This clone was recorded only once. This rearrangement joins TRBV5-4 to TRBJ1-2; D might be TRBD1 (5 bases). The CDR3 runs 12 residues. Germline assignment: CDR1 SGHNT and CDR2 YYREEE (reference sequence). Between the trimmed V and J ends, which lost 6 bases and 4 bases, there was a span of 10 bases. CDR3 in DNA: TGTGCCAGCACAACGGACACCTATGGCTACACCTTC. Its protein product is CASTTDTYGYTF.

The table lists this clone with a count of one. The chain employs TRBV6-6 and TRBJ2-7; tentative D call: TRBD2 (5 bases). Trimming shortened V by 4 bases and J by 5 bases, and 12 bases separated the two germline ends. Germline V lookup: CDR1 MNHNY, CDR2 SVGAGI (reference sequence). The CDR3 extends over 13 amino acids. The DNA of the CDR3 is TGTGCCAGCAGTTTCCCGGGATTCAACGAGCAGTACTTC. This encodes CASSFPGFNEQYF.

The rearrangement links TRBV30 to TRBJ1-1, with 8 bases that match TRBD1. The CDR3 consists of 15 residues. J lost 2 bases, V lost 3 bases, and 8 bases had no gene match. Germline CDR1 and CDR2: GTSNPN and SVGIG (reference sequence). The CDR3 protein is CAWSYSDRDNTEAFF. The DNA of the CDR3 is TGTGCCTGGAGCTATTCGGACAGGGACAACACTGAAGCTTTCTTT.

This clone was seen just once. A junction boundary mismatches the germline segment, possibly from a read error. The J gene is TRBJ1-1, the V gene TRBV5-1, with D maybe TRBD1 (5 bases). This CDR3 region has 15 residues. CDR1 is SGHRS and CDR2 is YFSETQ in the germline V gene. The CDR3 loop reads CASSLVGGMNTGAFF. Written as DNA, the CDR3 is TGCGCCAGCAGCTTGGTTGGGGGAATGAACACTGGAGCTTTCTTT.

J is TRBJ2-7 and V is TRBV29-1; TRBD2 might be the D (6 bases). Germline V gene sequence: CDR1 SQVTM, CDR2 ANQGSEA. The CDR3 covers 12 residues. The ends were cut back, 7 bases at V and 1 base at J, with 11 bases in the middle. This CDR3 is CSAGGGSYEQYF. The CDR3 region has the DNA TGCAGCGCCGGTGGGGGGTCCTACGAGCAGTACTTC.